This T cell receptor delta chain comes out of a study of Vγ9Vδ2 T cells in congenital toxoplasmosis (dated by TCRdb to about 2021). About the full investigation: To diagnose congenital toxoplasmosis, IgG, IgM and IgA serology, Western blot and an in-house interferon-gamma release assay were used. At 2 months, TCR sequencing included roughly five infected and some eleven uninfected infants, and at 1 year it included 3 infected and 4 uninfected infants. Sequencing of the repertoires was done on samples from infants at two time points: 2 months after birth and 1 year of age. Gamma and delta chain CDR3 repertoires of sorted blood gammadelta T cells were compared between congenitally T. gondii-infected and uninfected infants.

By how much of the sample it makes up, this clone is large (0.1 to 1%). The target of this receptor is not known. No much larger clone exists at a distance of one base, and base qualities are not known. Trimmed from V: 0 bases; trimmed from J: 8 bases; junction bases lacking a gene match: 15. Measured from the cysteine to the phenylalanine, the CDR3 is 18 residues long. Only the CDR3 portion is preserved as DNA: 54 bases, with reading frame beginning at the first base. CDR1 and CDR2 are read off the germline V gene as TSWWSYY and QGS. The same treatment, consisting of spiramycin and/or pyrimethamine plus sulfadiazine plus folinic acid, was given to the mothers of both infected and uninfected infants. All infants, both infected and uninfected, were delivered at term after more than 37 weeks of gestation. Around 0.9 mL of blood was processed into PBMCs by Lymphoprep gradient centrifugation, then cryopreserved in liquid nitrogen and shipped to Belgium. After thawing, the PBMCs were labeled with Zombie NIR viability dye and stained with antibodies against CD3, TCR gammadelta, Vgamma9 and Vdelta2. Sorting of CD3+ TCRgammadelta+ T cells was performed on a FACSAria III, reaching a mean purity of almost 99%. For each sample, the RNeasy Micro Kit was used to isolate RNA from some 10,000 sorted gammadelta T cells. Each infant was born to a mother who had been enrolled with a primary T. gondii infection during pregnancy. Peripheral blood was collected from the infants at an outpatient microbiology and virology center in Pavia, Italy.

On the study overall, not on this receptor specifically: A public TRGV9 clonotype was highly prevalent in both infected and uninfected infants. At 2 months, TRGV9 and TRDV2 CDR3s of infected infants appeared to carry fewer N additions than uninfected infants, especially TRDV2-TRDJ1 sequences. At 1 year of age, repertoire differences between infected and uninfected infants were less clear than at 2 months. Two months was the earliest age with enough suitable sample material for TCR repertoire analysis, so newborn repertoires were not sequenced. Germline-encoded fetal-type TRDV2 CDR3 sequences seemed to be more prevalent in infected than in uninfected approximately 2-month-old infants, with an in utero expansion footprint being suggested.

cDNA was generated in one tube by template-switch reverse transcription with TRGC- and TRDC-specific primers, using SuperScript II. The TRGC primer was designed to bind both the TRGC1 and TRGC2 constant genes. The KAPA Real-Time Library Amplification Kit was used for TRG and TRD amplification, and AMPure XP bead purification was performed between steps. Index PCR with the Nextera XT Index Kit was used to attach the Illumina sequencing adapters. An Illumina MiSeq running the V2 300 kit was used to sequence the TRG and TRD amplicons, producing 150 bp paired-end reads. The paper's processing steps were these. Before any further analysis, FastQC version 0.11.8 was used to check read quality. With MiXCR version 3.0.3, reads were aligned to GenBank TRG or TRD reference genes and CDR3 sequences were built. Default MiXCR settings were used with one exception: TRDD gene segments were assembled from 3 consecutive nucleotides instead of 5. N additions, CDR3 length, J segment length and clonotype sharing between samples were all calculated using VDJtools version 1.2.1. Out-of-frame CDR3 sequences and those containing stop codons were excluded from analysis. Infant repertoires were assessed for overlap with previously published fetal, cord blood and adult blood Vgamma9Vdelta2 repertoires. Identical DNA sequences were merged into single rows after TCRdb reprocessed the public reads with CATT. TCRdb's processing, not the authors', yielded these V and J calls. For this sample the table gives about 300 delta-chain clones, of which 13% were detected only once. The top ten constitute under 30% of the sample.

This TCR derives from a child under 10 years old born to a mother with Toxoplasma gondii infection during pregnancy, either congenitally infected or uninfected (not recorded which). Source material: gamma-delta T cells from blood. In this chain, TRDV1 is recombined with TRDJ1; 10 of the junction bases match TRDD3. The CDR3 corresponds to CALGELTGWGGYAWKLIF. The sequenced DNA: TGTGCTCTTGGGGAACTTACCGGTTGGGGGGGATACGCTTGGAAACTCATCTTT.